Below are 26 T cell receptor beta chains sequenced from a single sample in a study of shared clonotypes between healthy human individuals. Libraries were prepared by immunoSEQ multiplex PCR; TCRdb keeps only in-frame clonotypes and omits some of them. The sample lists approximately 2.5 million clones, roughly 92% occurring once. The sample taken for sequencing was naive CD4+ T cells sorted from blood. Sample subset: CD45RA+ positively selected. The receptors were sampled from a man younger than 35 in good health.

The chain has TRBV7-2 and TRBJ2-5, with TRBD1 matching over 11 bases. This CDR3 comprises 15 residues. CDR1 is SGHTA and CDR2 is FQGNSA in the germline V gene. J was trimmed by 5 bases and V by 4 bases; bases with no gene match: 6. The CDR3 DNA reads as TGTGCCAGCAGCTACGGGACAGGGGGATTGGAGACCCAGTACTTC. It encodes CASSYGTGGLETQYF.

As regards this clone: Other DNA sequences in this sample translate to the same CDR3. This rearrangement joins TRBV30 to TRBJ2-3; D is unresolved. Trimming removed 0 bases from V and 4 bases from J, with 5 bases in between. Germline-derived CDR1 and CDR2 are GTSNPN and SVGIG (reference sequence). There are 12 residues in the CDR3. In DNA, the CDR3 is TGTGCCTGGAGTGTTTCGGCAGATACGCAGTATTTT. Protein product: CAWSVSADTQYF. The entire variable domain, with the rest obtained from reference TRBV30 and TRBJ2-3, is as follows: SQTIHQWPATLVQPVGSPLSLECTVEGTSNPNLYWYRQAAGRGLQLLFYSVGIGQISSEVPQNLSASRPQDRQFILSSKKLLLSDSGFYLCAWSVSADTQYFGPGTRLTVL.

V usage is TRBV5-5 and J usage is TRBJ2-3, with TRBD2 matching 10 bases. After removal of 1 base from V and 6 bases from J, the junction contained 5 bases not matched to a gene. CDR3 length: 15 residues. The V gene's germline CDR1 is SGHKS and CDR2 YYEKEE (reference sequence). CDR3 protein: CASSLLAGAWDTQYF. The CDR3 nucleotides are TGTGCCAGCAGCTTGCTAGCGGGAGCTTGGGATACGCAGTATTTT.

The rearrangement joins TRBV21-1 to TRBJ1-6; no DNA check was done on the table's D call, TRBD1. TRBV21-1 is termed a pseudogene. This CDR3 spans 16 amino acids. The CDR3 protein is CASSKARQGVSSPLHF. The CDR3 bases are TGTGCCAGCAGCAAAGCCAGACAGGGGGTCAGTTCACCCCTCCACTTT.

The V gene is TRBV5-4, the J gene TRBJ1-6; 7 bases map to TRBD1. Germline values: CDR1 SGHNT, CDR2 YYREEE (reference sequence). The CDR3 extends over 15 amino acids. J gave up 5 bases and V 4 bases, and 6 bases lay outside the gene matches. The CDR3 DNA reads TGTGCCAGCAGCAAGAGACAGGGAAATAATTCACCCCTCCACTTT. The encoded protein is CASSKRQGNNSPLHF.

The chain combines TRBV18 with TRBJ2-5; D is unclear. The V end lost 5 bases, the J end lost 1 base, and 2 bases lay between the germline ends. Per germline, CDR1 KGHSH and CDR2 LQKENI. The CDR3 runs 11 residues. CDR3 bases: TGTGCCAGCTCAATCCAAGAGACCCAGTACTTC. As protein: CASSIQETQYF. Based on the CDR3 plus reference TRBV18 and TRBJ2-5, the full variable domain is NAGVMQNPRHLVRRRGQEARLRCSPMKGHSHVYWYRQLPEEGLKFMVYLQKENIIDESGMPKERFSAEFPKEGPSILRIQQVVRGDSAAYFCASSIQETQYFGPGTRLLVL.

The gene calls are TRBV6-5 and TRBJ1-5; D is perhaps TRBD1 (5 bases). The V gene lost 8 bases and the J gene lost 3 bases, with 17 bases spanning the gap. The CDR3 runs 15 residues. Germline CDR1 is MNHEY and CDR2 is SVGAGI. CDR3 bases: TGTGCCAGCTCCTCGACAGCGGCCTTCAATCAGCCCCAGCATTTT. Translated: CASSSTAAFNQPQHF.

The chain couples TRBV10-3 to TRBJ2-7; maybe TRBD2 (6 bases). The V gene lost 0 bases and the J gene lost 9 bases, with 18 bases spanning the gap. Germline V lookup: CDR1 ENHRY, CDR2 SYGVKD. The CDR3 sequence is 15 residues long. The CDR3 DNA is TGTGCCATCAGTGAGTCGTACCGGGACTCCAGCGGGCAGTACTTC. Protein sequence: CAISESYRDSSGQYF.

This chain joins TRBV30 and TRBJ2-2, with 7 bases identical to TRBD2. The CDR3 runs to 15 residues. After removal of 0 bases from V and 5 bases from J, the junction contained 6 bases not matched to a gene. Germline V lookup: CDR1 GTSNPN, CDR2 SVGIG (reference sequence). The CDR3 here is CAWSVSRAGTGELFF. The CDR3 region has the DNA TGTGCCTGGAGTGTAAGTCGAGCGGGAACCGGGGAGCTGTTTTTT.

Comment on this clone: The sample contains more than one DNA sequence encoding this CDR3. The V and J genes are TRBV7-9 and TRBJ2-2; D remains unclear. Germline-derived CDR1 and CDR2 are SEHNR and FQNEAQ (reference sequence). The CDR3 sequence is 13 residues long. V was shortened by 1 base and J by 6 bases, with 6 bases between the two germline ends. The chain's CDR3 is CASSLGAAGELFF. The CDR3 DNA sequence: TGTGCCAGCAGCTTAGGAGCCGCCGGGGAGCTGTTTTTT.

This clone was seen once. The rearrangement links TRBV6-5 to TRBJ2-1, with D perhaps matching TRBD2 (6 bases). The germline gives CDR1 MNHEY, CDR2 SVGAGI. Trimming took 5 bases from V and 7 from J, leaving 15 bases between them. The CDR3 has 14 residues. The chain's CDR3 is CASSPAGLPNEQFF. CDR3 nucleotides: TGTGCCAGCAGTCCCGCGGGACTCCCGAATGAGCAGTTCTTC.

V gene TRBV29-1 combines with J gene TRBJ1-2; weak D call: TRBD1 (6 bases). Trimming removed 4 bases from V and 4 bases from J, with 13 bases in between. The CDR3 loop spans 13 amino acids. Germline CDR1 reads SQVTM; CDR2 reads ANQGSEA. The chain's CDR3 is CSVAAGAIYGYTF. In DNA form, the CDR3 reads TGCAGCGTTGCTGCAGGGGCGATCTATGGCTACACCTTC.

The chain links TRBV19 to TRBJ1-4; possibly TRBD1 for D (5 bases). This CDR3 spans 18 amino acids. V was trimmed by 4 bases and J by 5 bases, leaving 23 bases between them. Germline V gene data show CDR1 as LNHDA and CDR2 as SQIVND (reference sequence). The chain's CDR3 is CASSTPGTPSFPNEKLFF. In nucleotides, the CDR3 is TGTGCCAGTAGTACCCCTGGGACGCCTTCCTTCCCAAATGAAAAACTGTTTTTT.

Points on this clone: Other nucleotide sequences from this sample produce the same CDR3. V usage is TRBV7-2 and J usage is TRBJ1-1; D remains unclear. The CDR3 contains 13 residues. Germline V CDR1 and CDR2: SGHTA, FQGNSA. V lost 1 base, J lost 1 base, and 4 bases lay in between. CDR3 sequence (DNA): TGTGCCAGCAGCTTAGAGCCGAACACTGAAGCTTTCTTT. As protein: CASSLEPNTEAFF.

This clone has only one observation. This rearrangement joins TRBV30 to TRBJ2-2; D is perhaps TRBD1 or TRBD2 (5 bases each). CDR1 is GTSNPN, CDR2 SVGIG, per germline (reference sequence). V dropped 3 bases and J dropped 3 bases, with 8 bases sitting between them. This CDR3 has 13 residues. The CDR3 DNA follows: TGTGCCTGGAGGGGACCCCACACCGGGGAGCTGTTTTTT. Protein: CAWRGPHTGELFF.

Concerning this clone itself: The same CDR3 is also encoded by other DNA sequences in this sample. Written as DNA, the CDR3 is TGTGCCAGCAGCTTAGGCTATAGCAATCAGCCCCAGCATTTT. This gives the protein CASSLGYSNQPQHF. This rearrangement joins TRBV7-2 to TRBJ1-5; D unresolved. V dropped 1 base and J dropped 0 bases, with 4 bases sitting between them. The CDR3 covers 14 residues. CDR1 is SGHTA, CDR2 FQGNSA, per germline.

The CDR3 here is CASSDGASTTGELFF. CDR3 DNA sequence: TGCGCCAGCAGTGATGGGGCCAGTACCACCGGGGAGCTGTTTTTT. The J gene is TRBJ2-2, the V gene TRBV10-1; D possibly corresponds to TRBD1 (5 bases). V shed 3 bases and J shed 4 bases, with 12 bases lying between them. The CDR3 length is 15 residues. Germline V CDR1 and CDR2: WNHNN, SYGVQD (reference sequence).

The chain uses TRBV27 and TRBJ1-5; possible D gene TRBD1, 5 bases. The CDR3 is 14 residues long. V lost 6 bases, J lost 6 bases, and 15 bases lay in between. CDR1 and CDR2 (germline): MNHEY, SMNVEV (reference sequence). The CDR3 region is CASSQGTSTQPQHF. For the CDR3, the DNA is TGTGCCAGCAGCCAAGGGACGAGTACTCAGCCCCAGCATTTT.

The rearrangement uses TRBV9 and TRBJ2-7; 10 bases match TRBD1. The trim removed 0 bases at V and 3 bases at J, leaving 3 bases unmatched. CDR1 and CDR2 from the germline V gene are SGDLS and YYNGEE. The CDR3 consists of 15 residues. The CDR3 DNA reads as TGTGCCAGCAGCGTAGGACAGGGGGCCTACTACGAGCAGTACTTC. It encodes CASSVGQGAYYEQYF.

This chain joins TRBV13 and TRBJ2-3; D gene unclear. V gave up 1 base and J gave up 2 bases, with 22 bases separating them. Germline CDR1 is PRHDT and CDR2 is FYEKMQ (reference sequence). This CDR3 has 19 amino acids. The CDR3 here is CASSLDRRTPSIDTDTQYF. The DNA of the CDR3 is TGTGCCAGCAGCTTAGATCGGCGCACCCCATCAATCGACACAGATACGCAGTATTTT. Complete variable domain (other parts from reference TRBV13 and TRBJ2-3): AAGVIQSPRHLIKEKRETATLKCYPIPRHDTVYWYQQGPGQDPQFLISFYEKMQSDKGSIPDRFSAQQFSDYHSELNMSSLELGDSALYFCASSLDRRTPSIDTDTQYFGPGTRLTVL.

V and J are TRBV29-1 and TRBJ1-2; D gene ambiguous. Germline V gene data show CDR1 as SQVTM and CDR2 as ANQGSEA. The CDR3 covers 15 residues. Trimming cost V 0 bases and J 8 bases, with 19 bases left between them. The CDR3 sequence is CSVEDPYINLKGYTF. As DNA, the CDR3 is TGCAGCGTTGAAGATCCCTATATAAATTTGAAGGGCTACACCTTC. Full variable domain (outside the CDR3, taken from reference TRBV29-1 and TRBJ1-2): SAVISQKPSRDICQRGTSLTIQCQVDSQVTMMFWYRQQPGQSLTLIATANQGSEATYESGFVIDKFPISRPNLTFSTLTVSNMSPEDSSIYLCSVEDPYINLKGYTFGSGTRLTVV.

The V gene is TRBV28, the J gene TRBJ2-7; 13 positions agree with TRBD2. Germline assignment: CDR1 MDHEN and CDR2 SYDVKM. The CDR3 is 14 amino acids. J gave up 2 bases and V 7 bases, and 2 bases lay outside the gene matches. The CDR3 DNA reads TGTGCCAGCATTACTAGCGGGGGGGCCTACGAGCAGTACTTC. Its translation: CASITSGGAYEQYF.

The CDR3 loop is CASSFGYRTYGYTF. For the CDR3, the DNA is TGTGCCAGCAGTTTCGGCTACAGAACATATGGCTACACCTTC. The chain couples TRBV28 to TRBJ1-2; D remains ambiguous. This CDR3 region has 14 residues. V dropped 3 bases and J dropped 5 bases, with 13 bases sitting between them. Germline CDR1 reads MDHEN; CDR2 reads SYDVKM.

The CDR3 nucleotides are TGTGCCATCAGCTCCCTCGATCCCTACGAGCAGTACTTC. Its translation is CAISSLDPYEQYF. V and J are TRBV10-3 and TRBJ2-7; D is undetermined. The V and J ends lost 6 bases and 2 bases respectively, with 11 bases between them. Germline assignment: CDR1 ENHRY and CDR2 SYGVKD. CDR3 length: 13 amino acids.

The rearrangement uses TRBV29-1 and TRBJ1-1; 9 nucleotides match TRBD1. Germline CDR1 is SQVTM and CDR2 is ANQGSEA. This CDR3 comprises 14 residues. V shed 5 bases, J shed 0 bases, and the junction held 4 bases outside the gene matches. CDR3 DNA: TGCAGCGTTACAAGACAGGGGGTGAACACTGAAGCTTTCTTT. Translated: CSVTRQGVNTEAFF.

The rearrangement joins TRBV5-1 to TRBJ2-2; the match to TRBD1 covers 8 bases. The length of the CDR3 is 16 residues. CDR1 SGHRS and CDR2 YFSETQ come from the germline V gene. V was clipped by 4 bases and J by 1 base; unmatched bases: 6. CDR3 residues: CASSQGATMNTGELFF. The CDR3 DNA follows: TGCGCCAGCAGCCAGGGGGCGACAATGAACACCGGGGAGCTGTTTTTT.